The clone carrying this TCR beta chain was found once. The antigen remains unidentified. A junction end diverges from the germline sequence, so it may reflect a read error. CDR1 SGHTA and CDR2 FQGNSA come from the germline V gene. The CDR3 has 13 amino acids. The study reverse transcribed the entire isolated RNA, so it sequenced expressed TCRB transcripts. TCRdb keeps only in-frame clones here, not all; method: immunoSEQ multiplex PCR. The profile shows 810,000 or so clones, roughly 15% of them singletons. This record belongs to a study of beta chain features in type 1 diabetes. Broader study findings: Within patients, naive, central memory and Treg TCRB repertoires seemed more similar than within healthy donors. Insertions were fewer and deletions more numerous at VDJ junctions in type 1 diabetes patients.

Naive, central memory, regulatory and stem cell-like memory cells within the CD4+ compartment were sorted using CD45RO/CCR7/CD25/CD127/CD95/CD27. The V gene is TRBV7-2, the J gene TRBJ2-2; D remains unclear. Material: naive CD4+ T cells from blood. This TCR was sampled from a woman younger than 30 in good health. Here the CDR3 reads CASSPPHPGELFF. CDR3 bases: TGCGCCAGCAGCCCACCTCATCCCGGGGAGCTGTTTTTT.